This is a list of T cell receptor beta chains from one sample in a study of blood T cell repertoires in COVID-19. Sequenced by immunoSEQ multiplex PCR; TCRdb stores in-frame clones only, minus some. This table has 95,000 to 110,000 clones, almost 85% appearing once. The sample was peripheral blood. The receptors originated from a human donor in a cohort sampled during active COVID-19. Each CDR3 is given with its conserved first and last residue. Each record gives: D gene, V gene, J gene, CDR3 protein. The D gene is left open where the match is weak.

TRBD1	TRBV29-1	TRBJ2-7	CSVWGQGIYEQYF
-	TRBV19	TRBJ1-5	CASRTTKLYSNQPQHF
-	TRBV12-3/TRBV12-4	TRBJ2-3	CASSKVADTQYF
-	TRBV5-1	TRBJ1-5	CASSLAPDQPQHF
-	TRBV29-1	TRBJ2-2	CSVGRGGGELFF
TRBD2	TRBV3-1/TRBV3-2	TRBJ2-1	CASRLAGGGNEQFF
TRBD1	TRBV5-6	TRBJ2-7	CASSFRTGVYEQYF
TRBD2	TRBV7-2	TRBJ2-2	CASSLGGTSGSNTGELFF
-	TRBV6-6	TRBJ1-6	CASLGQNNSPLHF
-	TRBV21-1	TRBJ1-2	CASSKGRWTFDFGYTF
-	TRBV2	TRBJ1-5	CASSDSDGNQPQHF